This T cell receptor beta chain was sequenced for a study of T cell repertoires in cytomegalovirus infection. On the study more broadly: Both a matching HLA type and CMV infection were indicated by public TCR beta signatures.

From the reads, TCRdb called clonotypes with MiXCR, one entry per CDR3 protein. This table holds some 680,000 distinct CDR3 sequences, roughly 36% found once. Regarding the study as a whole: The ex vivo response was dominated by HLA-C-restricted CMV-specific TCR beta clonotypes. Summed public TCR beta family frequency identified CMV carriers bearing the relevant HLA.

This clonotype was found many times. The antigen is unknown. The V end lost 3 bases, the J end lost 7 bases, and 19 bases lay between the germline ends. The CDR3 is 16 amino acids. Germline values: CDR1 SGHTA, CDR2 FQGTGA. Sample: PBMCs. This TCR was recovered from a human donor in good health (CMV status not recorded). Some clones in this sample may be carry-over from other donors' samples. The V and J genes are TRBV7-3 and TRBJ1-5; D might be TRBD1 (6 bases). CDR3 in amino acids: CASSFERRGPSQPQHF. CDR3 nucleotides: TGTGCCAGCAGCTTTGAACGCAGGGGCCCTTCCCAGCCCCAGCATTTT.